This T cell receptor beta chain was identified during a study of a mutant IDH1 vaccine in newly diagnosed glioma. Time point given: baseline, week 1 (first vaccination visit). Documented treatment: pre-vaccination baseline after standard-of-care therapy. Worth noting for this clone: Its ends do not fully match the called genes, so a read error is possible.

Generated by immunoSEQ multiplex PCR, the TCRdb table keeps only in-frame clones and is missing some. The sample records around 100,000 clones, over 75% being singletons. This CDR3 is 16 amino acids long. CDR1 is GTSNPN and CDR2 is SVGIG in the germline V gene (reference sequence). The chain carries TRBV30 and TRBJ2-5, with TRBD2 matching 16 bases. This receptor was identified in a man aged 35 to 55 with glioma. Some clones in this sample may be carry-over from other donors' samples. The sequencing here drew on PBMCs, taken from a glioma patient treated with radiotherapy, temozolomide or both. For the CDR3, the DNA is TGTGCCTGGTCGGGACTAGCGGGGGGGCCGCAAGGGACCCAGTACTTC. Amino acids: CAWSGLAGGPQGTQYF.